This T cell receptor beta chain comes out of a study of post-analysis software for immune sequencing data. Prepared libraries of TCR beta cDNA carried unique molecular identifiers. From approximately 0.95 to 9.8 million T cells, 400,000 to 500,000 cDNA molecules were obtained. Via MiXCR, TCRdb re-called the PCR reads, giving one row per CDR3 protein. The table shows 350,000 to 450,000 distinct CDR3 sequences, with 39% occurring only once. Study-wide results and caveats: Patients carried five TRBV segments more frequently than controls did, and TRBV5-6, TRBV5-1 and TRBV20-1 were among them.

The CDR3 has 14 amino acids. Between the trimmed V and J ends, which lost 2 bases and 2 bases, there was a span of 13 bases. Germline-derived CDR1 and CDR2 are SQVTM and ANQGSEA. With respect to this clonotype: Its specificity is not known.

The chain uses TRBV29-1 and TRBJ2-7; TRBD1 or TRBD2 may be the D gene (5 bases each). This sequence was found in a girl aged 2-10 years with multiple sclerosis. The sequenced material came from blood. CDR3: CSVERDAQPYEQYF. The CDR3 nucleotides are TGCAGCGTTGAAAGGGACGCCCAACCCTACGAGCAGTACTTC.